The 32 T cell receptor beta chains below were found in one sample sequenced in a study of identifying expanded T cells in peripheral blood. Assay: immunoSEQ multiplex PCR; the TCRdb copy retains only in-frame clones and omits some. The sample yields roughly 100,000 clones, about 91% seen once. The sequenced sample consisted of blood. The receptors derive from a person aged 18 to 75 in good health.

The chain is built from TRBV7-2 and TRBJ1-4; D is ambiguous. The ends were cut back, 5 bases at V and 6 bases at J, with 16 bases in the middle. This CDR3 is built from 15 residues. Germline V CDR1 and CDR2: SGHTA, FQGNSA. Here the CDR3 reads CASSQSQRVDEKLFF. CDR3 DNA: TGTGCCAGCAGCCAATCGCAGCGGGTTGATGAAAAACTGTTTTTT.

This clone was seen a single time. The chain employs TRBV7-3 and TRBJ2-3; D gene uncertain. Trimming removed 5 bases at V and 4 bases at J, with 7 bases between. Looked up from germline, CDR1 is SGHTA and CDR2 is FQGTGA. The CDR3 has 12 residues. CDR3 region: CASSPQPDTQYF. Here the CDR3 DNA reads TGTGCCAGCAGCCCTCAGCCAGATACGCAGTATTTT.

The CDR3 sequence is CASGGWLEETQYF. CDR3 in DNA: TGTGCCAGCGGCGGTTGGTTGGAGGAGACCCAGTACTTC. J is TRBJ2-5 and V is TRBV5-6; D ambiguous. CDR3 length: 13 residues. Trimming stripped 7 bases from V and 5 bases from J, with 15 bases between. CDR1 and CDR2 from the germline V gene are SGHDT and YYEEEE.

The chain has TRBV14 and TRBJ2-7; no clear D gene. With 4 bases removed from V and 9 bases from J, the gap between germline ends came to 13 bases. Germline V gives CDR1 SGHDN, CDR2 FVKESK. The length of the CDR3 is 12 residues. The CDR3 DNA reads TGTGCCAGCAGCCCCGGACGGGCCCGGCAGTACTTC. It codes for CASSPGRARQYF.

This sequence joins TRBV30 and TRBJ1-2; D is possibly TRBD1 (5 bases). Per the germline V gene, CDR1 is GTSNPN and CDR2 is SVGIG (reference sequence). The CDR3 length is 13 residues. Trimming left V 4 bases short and J 3 bases short, with 12 bases between. The CDR3 protein is CAWTQMGDYGYTF. The CDR3 nucleotides are TGTGCCTGGACCCAAATGGGGGACTATGGCTACACCTTC.

The V call is TRBV27, the J call TRBJ1-2, with unresolved D. In germline, CDR1 is MNHEY, CDR2 SMNVEV (reference sequence). Trimming stripped 2 bases from V and 2 bases from J, with 9 bases between. CDR3 length: 14 residues. CDR3 DNA: TGTGCCAGCAGTTTAAGTAACCGCAACTATGGCTACACCTTC. It encodes CASSLSNRNYGYTF.

J is TRBJ2-5 and V is TRBV6-6, with 8 bases lining up with TRBD1. Germline loops: CDR1 MNHNY, CDR2 SVGAGI (reference sequence). After removal of 5 bases from V and 5 bases from J, the junction contained 4 bases not matched to a gene. CDR3 length: 13 amino acids. The CDR3 region has the DNA TGTGCCAGCAGTAGCAGGGGGCAGGAGACCCAGTACTTC. Encoded protein: CASSSRGQETQYF.

The rearrangement links TRBV9 to TRBJ2-7, with unresolved D. The CDR3 runs 15 residues. Germline-derived CDR1 and CDR2 are SGDLS and YYNGEE. The germline V and J ends were trimmed by 0 bases and 2 bases, with 12 bases remaining between them. CDR3 residues: CASSVAPDGTYEQYF. DNA of the CDR3: TGTGCCAGCAGCGTAGCCCCTGACGGAACCTACGAGCAGTACTTC.

The J gene is TRBJ2-2, the V gene TRBV7-7, with D unresolved. Between the trimmed V and J ends, which lost 3 bases and 4 bases, there was a span of 6 bases. The germline V gene has CDR1 SSHAT and CDR2 FNYEAQ (reference sequence). This CDR3 is built from 13 residues. The CDR3 here is CASSLVLTGELFF. CDR3 DNA: TGTGCCAGCAGCTTGGTGCTCACCGGGGAGCTGTTTTTT.

For the CDR3, the DNA is TGTGCCAGCAGCTTAGAGGAGGCGGAGACCCAGTACTTC. Translating gives CASSLEEAETQYF. This chain links TRBV11-3 with TRBJ2-5, with a tentative D call TRBD2 (5 bases). CDR3 length: 13 amino acids. Germline values: CDR1 SGHNT, CDR2 YENEEA. The V end lost 0 bases, the J end lost 5 bases, and 7 bases lay between the germline ends.

The gene calls are TRBV27 and TRBJ2-1; 10 positions agree with TRBD1. Unmatched junction bases numbered 5, after V lost 1 base and J lost 5 bases. The germline gives CDR1 MNHEY, CDR2 SMNVEV (reference sequence). The CDR3 sequence is 16 residues long. CDR3: CASSLYPGQGNNEQFF. For the CDR3, the DNA is TGTGCCAGCAGTTTATACCCGGGACAGGGGAACAATGAGCAGTTCTTC.

The rearrangement uses TRBV27 and TRBJ2-1; D unresolved. Germline CDR1 and CDR2: MNHEY and SMNVEV (reference sequence). The CDR3 runs 14 residues. The germline V and J ends were trimmed by 5 bases and 0 bases, with 8 bases remaining between them. The CDR3 loop reads CASSLPSSYNEQFF. The CDR3 region has the DNA TGTGCCAGCAGTCTACCGAGCTCCTACAATGAGCAGTTCTTC.

The genes are TRBV18 and TRBJ1-5; D unclear. V lost 2 bases, J lost 3 bases, and 5 bases lay in between. Germline-derived CDR1 and CDR2 are KGHSH and LQKENI. This CDR3 spans 13 amino acids. CDR3 bases: TGTGCCAGCTCACCAGACAACAATCAGCCCCAGCATTTT. It codes for CASSPDNNQPQHF.

V and J are TRBV5-6 and TRBJ2-5; D is uncertain. The CDR3 runs to 11 residues. Germline CDR1 is SGHDT and CDR2 is YYEEEE. The ends were cut back, 1 base at V and 4 bases at J, with 2 bases in the middle. CDR3 bases: TGTGCCAGCAGCTTGTCAGAGACCCAGTACTTC. Translation gives CASSLSETQYF.

The chain has TRBV2 and TRBJ1-5; 7 positions agree with TRBD1. With 6 bases clipped from V and 7 bases from J, the junction kept 9 bases outside the gene matches. This CDR3 region has 14 residues. Germline V CDR1 and CDR2: SNHLY, FYNNEI. The CDR3 region is CASRITGAEQPQHF. CDR3 bases: TGTGCCAGCAGGATAACAGGGGCTGAACAGCCCCAGCATTTT.

The CDR3 bases are TGTGCCAGCAGCCCGACGGGGGCGGCTTGGGCAGATACGCAGTATTTT. It codes for CASSPTGAAWADTQYF. The chain joins TRBV7-3 to TRBJ2-3; either TRBD1 or TRBD2 may supply D (6 bases each). V was pared by 5 bases and J by 4 bases, with 19 bases between. Germline V lookup: CDR1 SGHTA, CDR2 FQGTGA. CDR3 length equals 16 residues.

The genes are TRBV9 and TRBJ2-7, with TRBD1 identical over 7 bases. The CDR3 covers 15 residues. The germline CDR1 and CDR2 sequences are SGDLS and YYNGEE. With V trimmed by 1 base and J by 2 bases, 6 bases remained unmatched. The CDR3 sequence is CASSVSEGAAYEQYF. In DNA form, the CDR3 reads TGTGCCAGCAGCGTAAGCGAGGGGGCGGCCTACGAGCAGTACTTC.

This chain uses TRBV19 with TRBJ1-3, with D unresolved. This CDR3 contains 16 residues. V lost 1 base to trimming and J lost 2 bases, with 12 bases between them. The germline V gene encodes CDR1 LNHDA and CDR2 SQIVND (reference sequence). The CDR3 sequence is CASSIAHGSTGNTIYF. CDR3 nucleotides: TGTGCCAGTAGTATAGCTCACGGTTCGACTGGAAACACCATATATTTT.

The V call is TRBV5-3, the J call TRBJ1-5, with 7 nucleotides matching TRBD1. TRBV5-3 is an ORF; its function is uncertain. The length of the CDR3 is 15 residues. With V trimmed by 4 bases and J by 7 bases, 11 bases remained unmatched. The CDR3 DNA sequence: TGTGCCAGAAGCAGAGACAGGGCGTGGGGGCAGCCCCAGCATTTT. Protein product: CARSRDRAWGQPQHF.

CDR3 loop: CASSYGRTSGSHEQYF. The CDR3 bases are TGTGCCAGCAGTTACGGTCGGACTAGCGGGAGCCACGAGCAGTACTTC. The genes are TRBV6-6 and TRBJ2-7, with TRBD2 matching 13 bases. Germline loops: CDR1 MNHNY, CDR2 SVGAGI (reference sequence). V was clipped by 2 bases and J by 5 bases; unmatched bases: 6. The CDR3 loop spans 16 amino acids.

This chain joins TRBV30 and TRBJ1-2; the D gene is possibly TRBD1 (5 bases). The length of the CDR3 is 13 residues. The V gene's germline CDR1 is GTSNPN and CDR2 SVGIG (reference sequence). The V end was cut by 0 bases, the J end by 4 bases, with 9 bases between. The CDR3 DNA follows: TGTGCCTGGAGTGTCGGGGGAGGCTATGGCTACACCTTC. It codes for CAWSVGGGYGYTF.

This rearrangement joins TRBV7-2 to TRBJ2-7; 7 bases align to TRBD1. The CDR3 spans 15 residues. The V gene's germline CDR1 is SGHTA and CDR2 FQGNSA. The J segment lost 0 bases and the V segment lost 4 bases, leaving 6 bases of the junction unmatched. The CDR3 sequence: CASSSFGTDSYEQYF. The CDR3 coding sequence is TGTGCCAGCAGCTCATTCGGGACAGACTCCTACGAGCAGTACTTC.

This sequence joins TRBV7-2 and TRBJ1-1, with a possible D match to TRBD1 (5 bases). CDR3 length: 15 amino acids. CDR1 and CDR2 from the germline V gene are SGHTA and FQGNSA. Trimming took 1 base from V and 2 from J, leaving 11 bases between them. The CDR3 bases are TGTGCCAGCAGCTTAGGAGGACGGGACAACACTGAAGCTTTCTTT. It is translated as CASSLGGRDNTEAFF.

This clone was detected only once. This sequence joins TRBV19 and TRBJ2-7, with 9 bases matching TRBD1. V shed 4 bases and J 2 bases; nucleotides not matched to a gene: 9. Germline V lookup: CDR1 LNHDA, CDR2 SQIVND (reference sequence). The CDR3 spans 16 residues. CDR3 DNA sequence: TGTGCCAGTAGTACATTCAGCGGGACAGGGCCCTACGAGCAGTACTTC. Translated: CASSTFSGTGPYEQYF.

The DNA for the CDR3 is TGTGCCAGCAGCGTAGCAGGGGGGTATGGCTACACCTTC. The encoded protein is CASSVAGGYGYTF. The chain employs TRBV9 and TRBJ1-2; 7 bases match TRBD1. V trimming: 0 bases; J trimming: 5 bases; junction bases outside the gene matches: 1. This CDR3 comprises 13 residues. Germline CDR1 is SGDLS and CDR2 is YYNGEE.

J is TRBJ2-1 and V is TRBV9; D is unclear. Germline lookup yields CDR1 SGDLS and CDR2 YYNGEE. Trimming took 0 bases from V and 12 from J, leaving 13 bases between them. This CDR3 has 13 residues. Written as DNA, the CDR3 is TGTGCCAGCAGCGTAGTCACCGGGTTAGGGCAGTTCTTC. As protein: CASSVVTGLGQFF.

The chain carries TRBV7-2 and TRBJ2-1; tentative D call: TRBD2 (5 bases). Germline loops: CDR1 SGHTA, CDR2 FQGNSA. Trimming cost V 5 bases and J 0 bases, with 14 bases left between them. The CDR3 spans 16 residues. The CDR3: CASSQLRTPSYNEQFF. The CDR3 DNA follows: TGTGCCAGCAGCCAGCTTCGGACTCCCTCCTACAATGAGCAGTTCTTC.

This clone was found once. CDR3 DNA: TGCGCCAGCAGCCAGCCGGGACAGGGGTATGAAAAACTGTTTTTT. It yields the protein CASSQPGQGYEKLFF. The chain links TRBV4-1 to TRBJ1-4; 10 bases are a match to TRBD1. The length of the CDR3 is 15 residues. Germline-derived CDR1 and CDR2 are MGHRA and YSYEKL. The V and J ends lost 3 bases and 6 bases, in that order; junction bases with no gene match: 4.

V usage is TRBV4-3 and J usage is TRBJ2-3; D gene unclear. With 0 bases removed from V and 1 base from J, the gap between germline ends came to 8 bases. The V gene's germline CDR1 is LGHNA and CDR2 YSLEER. This CDR3 is built from 15 residues. The CDR3 region has the DNA TGCGCCAGCAGCCAAGATAAGCCGGGCACAGATACGCAGTATTTT. It specifies CASSQDKPGTDTQYF.

The rearrangement uses TRBV7-9 and TRBJ2-2; TRBD1 aligns across 11 bases. The CDR3 spans 15 residues. The germline V gene encodes CDR1 SEHNR and CDR2 FQNEAQ (reference sequence). V was pared by 8 bases and J by 6 bases, with 8 bases of the junction left unmatched. The CDR3: CASSRTGGAAGELFF. CDR3 coding DNA: TGTGCCAGCTCGCGGACAGGGGGCGCAGCCGGGGAGCTGTTTTTT.

For the CDR3, the DNA is TGTGCCAGCAGTTTCCTACAGCCCGCAACTAATGAAAAACTGTTTTTT. Protein: CASSFLQPATNEKLFF. The chain has TRBV27 and TRBJ1-4; D remains unclear. Germline CDR1 MNHEY, CDR2 SMNVEV (reference sequence). The CDR3 is 16 amino acids. V gave up 3 bases and J gave up 0 bases, with 11 bases separating them.

This chain uses TRBV7-6 with TRBJ2-2; TRBD2 agrees at 12 bases. Per the germline V gene, CDR1 is SGHVS and CDR2 is FNYEAQ. J was trimmed by 7 bases and V by 5 bases; bases with no gene match: 8. The CDR3 is 16 amino acids. The CDR3 DNA reads as TGTGCCAGCAGCCCTAGCGGGAGGGCCATGAGCGGGGAGCTGTTTTTT. Its protein is CASSPSGRAMSGELFF. Looking up the rest from reference TRBV7-6 and TRBJ2-2 gives the full variable domain: GAGVSQSPRYKVTKRGQDVALRCDPISGHVSLYWYRQALGQGPEFLTYFNYEAQQDKSGLPNDRFSAERPEGSISTLTIQRTEQRDSAMYRCASSPSGRAMSGELFFGEGSRLTVL.